This T cell receptor beta chain was found in a study of cytomegalovirus exposure and HLA in healthy donors. Points on this clone: Its specificity is not known.

Study-level points and caveats: There were several of the most significant clusters that appeared linked to common viral pathogens in a later analysis.

Trimming removed 5 bases from V and 7 bases from J, with 9 bases in between. From germline, CDR1 is SEHNR and CDR2 FQNEAQ (reference sequence). This CDR3 is built from 12 residues. The PCR contained 60 Vbeta and 13 Jbeta primers. In the authors' methods: Later, 65 million to 85 million unique TCR beta chains were counted in an analysis, and some 9.9 million of them were shared. Generated by immunoSEQ multiplex PCR, the TCRdb table keeps only in-frame clones and is missing some. The V and J calls and clone size were taken over from that table, and D and trimming were inferred from the DNA. Here the sample spans 100,000 to 150,000 clones, just under 80% being singletons.

The chain carries TRBV7-9 and TRBJ1-5; weak D call: TRBD1 (5 bases). Material for sequencing was PBMCs. The TCR comes from a woman aged 18-29 years in good health and CMV-seronegative. CDR3 bases: TGTGCCAGCAGCCAGGGCGCCCAGCCCCAGCATTTT. This encodes CASSQGAQPQHF.